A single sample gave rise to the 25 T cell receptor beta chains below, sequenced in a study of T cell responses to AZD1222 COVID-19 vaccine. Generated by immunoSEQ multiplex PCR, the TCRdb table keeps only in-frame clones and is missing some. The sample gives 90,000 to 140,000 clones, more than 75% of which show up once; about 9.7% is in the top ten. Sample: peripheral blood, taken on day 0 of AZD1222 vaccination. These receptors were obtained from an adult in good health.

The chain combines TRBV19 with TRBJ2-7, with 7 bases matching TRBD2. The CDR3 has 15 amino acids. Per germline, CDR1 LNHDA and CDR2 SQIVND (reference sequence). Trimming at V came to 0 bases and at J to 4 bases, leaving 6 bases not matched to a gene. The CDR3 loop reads CASSIDRDYMYEQYF. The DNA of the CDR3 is TGTGCCAGTAGTATAGATCGGGACTACATGTACGAGCAGTACTTC.

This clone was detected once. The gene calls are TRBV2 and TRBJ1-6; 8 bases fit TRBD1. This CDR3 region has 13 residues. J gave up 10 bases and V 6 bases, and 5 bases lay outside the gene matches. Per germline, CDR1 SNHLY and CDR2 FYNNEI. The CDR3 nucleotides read TGTGCCAGCAGAGGACAGGGAAGGTCACCCCTCCACTTT. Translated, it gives CASRGQGRSPLHF.

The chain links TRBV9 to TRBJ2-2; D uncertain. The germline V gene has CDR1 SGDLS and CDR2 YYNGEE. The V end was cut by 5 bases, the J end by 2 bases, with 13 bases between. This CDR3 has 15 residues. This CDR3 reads CASSESEANTGELFF. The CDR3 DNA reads TGTGCCAGCAGTGAGAGCGAGGCCAACACCGGGGAGCTGTTTTTT.

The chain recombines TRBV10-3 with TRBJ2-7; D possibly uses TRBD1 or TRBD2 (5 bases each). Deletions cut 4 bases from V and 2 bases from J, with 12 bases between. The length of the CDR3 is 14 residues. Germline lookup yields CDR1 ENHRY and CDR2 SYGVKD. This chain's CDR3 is CAISGNRDAYEQYF. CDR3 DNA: TGTGCCATCAGTGGAAACCGGGACGCCTACGAGCAGTACTTC.

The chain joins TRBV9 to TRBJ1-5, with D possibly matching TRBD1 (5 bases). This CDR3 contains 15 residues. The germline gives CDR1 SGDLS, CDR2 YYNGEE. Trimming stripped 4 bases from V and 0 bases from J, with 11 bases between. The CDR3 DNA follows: TGTGCCAGCAGCCCCGGGGGGAGTAGCAATCAGCCCCAGCATTTT. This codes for CASSPGGSSNQPQHF.

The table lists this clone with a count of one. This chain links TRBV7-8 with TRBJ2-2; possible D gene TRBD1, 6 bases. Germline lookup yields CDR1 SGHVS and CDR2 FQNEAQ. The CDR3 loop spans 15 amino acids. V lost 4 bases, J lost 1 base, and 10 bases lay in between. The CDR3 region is CASSSGTLNTGELFF. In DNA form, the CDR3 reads TGTGCCAGCAGCTCCGGGACACTGAACACCGGGGAGCTGTTTTTT.

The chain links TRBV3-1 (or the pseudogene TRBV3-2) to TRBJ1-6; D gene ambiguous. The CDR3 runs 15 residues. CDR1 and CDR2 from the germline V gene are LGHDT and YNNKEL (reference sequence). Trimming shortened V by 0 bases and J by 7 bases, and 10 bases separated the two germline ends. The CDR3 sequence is CASSQDLADNSPLHF. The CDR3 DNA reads TGTGCCAGCAGCCAAGATCTAGCAGACAATTCACCCCTCCACTTT.

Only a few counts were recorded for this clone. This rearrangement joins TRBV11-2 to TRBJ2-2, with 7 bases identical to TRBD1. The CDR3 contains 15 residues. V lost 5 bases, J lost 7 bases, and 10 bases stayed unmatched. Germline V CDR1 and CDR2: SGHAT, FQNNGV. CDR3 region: CASSRDRENDGELFF. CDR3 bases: TGTGCCAGCAGCCGCGACAGGGAAAATGACGGGGAGCTGTTTTTT. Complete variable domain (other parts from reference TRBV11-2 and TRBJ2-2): EAGVAQSPRYKIIEKRQSVAFWCNPISGHATLYWYQQILGQGPKLLIQFQNNGVVDDSQLPKDRFSAERLKGVDSTLKIQPAKLEDSAVYLCASSRDRENDGELFFGEGSRLTVL.

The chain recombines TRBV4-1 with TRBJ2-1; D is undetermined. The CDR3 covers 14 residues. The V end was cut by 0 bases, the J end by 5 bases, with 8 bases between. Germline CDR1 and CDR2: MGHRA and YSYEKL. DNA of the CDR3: TGCGCCAGCAGCCAAGAGGCGAACAACAATGAGCAGTTCTTC. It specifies CASSQEANNNEQFF.

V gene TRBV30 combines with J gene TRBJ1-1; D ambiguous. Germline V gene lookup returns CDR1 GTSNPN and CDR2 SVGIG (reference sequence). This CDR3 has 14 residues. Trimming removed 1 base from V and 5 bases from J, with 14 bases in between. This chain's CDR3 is CAWSDPRHETEAFF. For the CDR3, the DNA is TGTGCCTGGAGTGATCCTAGACATGAGACTGAAGCTTTCTTT.

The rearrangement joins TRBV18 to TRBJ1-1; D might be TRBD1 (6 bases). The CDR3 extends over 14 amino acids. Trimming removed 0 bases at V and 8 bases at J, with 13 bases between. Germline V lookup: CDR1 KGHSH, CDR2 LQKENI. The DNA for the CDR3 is TGTGCCAGCTCACCACCGGGACAACGAATAGAAGCTTTCTTT. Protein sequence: CASSPPGQRIEAFF.

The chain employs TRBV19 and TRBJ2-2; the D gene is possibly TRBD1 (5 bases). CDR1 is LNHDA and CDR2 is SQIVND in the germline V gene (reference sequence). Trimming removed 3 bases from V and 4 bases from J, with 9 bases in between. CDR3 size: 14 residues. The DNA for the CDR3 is TGTGCCAGTAGTATCGACAGCCTCACCGGGGAGCTGTTTTTT. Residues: CASSIDSLTGELFF.

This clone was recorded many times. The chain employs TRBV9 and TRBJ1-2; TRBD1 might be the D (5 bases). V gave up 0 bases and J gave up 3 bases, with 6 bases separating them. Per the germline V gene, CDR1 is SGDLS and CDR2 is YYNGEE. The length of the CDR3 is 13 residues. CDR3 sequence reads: CASSVGGDYGYTF. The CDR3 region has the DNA TGTGCCAGCAGCGTAGGAGGGGACTATGGCTACACCTTC.

The CDR3 bases are TGTGCCATGTCTCTTTCTAGCACAGATACGCAGTATTTT. This encodes CAMSLSSTDTQYF. The V and J genes are TRBV10-3 and TRBJ2-3; unclear D gene. V was pared by 9 bases and J by 0 bases, with 10 bases between. Germline values: CDR1 ENHRY, CDR2 SYGVKD. The CDR3 extends over 13 amino acids.

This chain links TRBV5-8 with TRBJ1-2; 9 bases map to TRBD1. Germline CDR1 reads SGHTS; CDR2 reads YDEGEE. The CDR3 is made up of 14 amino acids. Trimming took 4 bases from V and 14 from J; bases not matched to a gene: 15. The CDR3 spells CASSPGTGRAGCTF. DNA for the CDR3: TGTGCCAGCAGCCCCGGGACAGGGCGCGCGGGCTGTACCTTC. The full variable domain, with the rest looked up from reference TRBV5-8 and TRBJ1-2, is EAGVTQSPTHLIKTRGQQATLRCSPISGHTSVYWYQQALGLGLQFLLWYDEGEERNRGNFPPRFSGRQFPNYSSELNVNALELEDSALYLCASSPGTGRAGCTFGSGTRLTVV.

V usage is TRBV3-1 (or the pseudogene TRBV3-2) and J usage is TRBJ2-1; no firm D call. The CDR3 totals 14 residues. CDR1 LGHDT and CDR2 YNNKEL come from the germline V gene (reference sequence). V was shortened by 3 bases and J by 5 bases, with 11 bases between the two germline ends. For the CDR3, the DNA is TGTGCCAGCAGCCAGACGTCTTGGGACAATGAGCAGTTCTTC. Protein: CASSQTSWDNEQFF.

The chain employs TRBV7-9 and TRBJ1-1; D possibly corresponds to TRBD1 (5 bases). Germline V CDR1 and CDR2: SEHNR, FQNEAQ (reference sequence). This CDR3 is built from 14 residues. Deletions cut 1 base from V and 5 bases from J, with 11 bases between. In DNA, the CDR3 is TGTGCCAGCAGCTTAGAAGGGGTCGGGACTGAAGCTTTCTTT. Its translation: CASSLEGVGTEAFF.

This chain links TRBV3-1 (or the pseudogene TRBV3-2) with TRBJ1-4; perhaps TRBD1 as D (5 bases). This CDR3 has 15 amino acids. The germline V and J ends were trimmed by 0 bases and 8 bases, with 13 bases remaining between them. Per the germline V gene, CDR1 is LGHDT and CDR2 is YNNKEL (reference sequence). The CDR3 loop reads CASSQEVGVGEKLFF. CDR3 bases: TGTGCCAGCAGCCAAGAGGTGGGGGTTGGCGAAAAACTGTTTTTT.

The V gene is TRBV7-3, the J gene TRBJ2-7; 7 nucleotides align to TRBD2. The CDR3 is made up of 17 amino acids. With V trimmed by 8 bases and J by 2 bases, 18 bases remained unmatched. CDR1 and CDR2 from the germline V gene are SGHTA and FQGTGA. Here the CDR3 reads CASRGRLAPLSTYEQYF. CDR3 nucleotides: TGTGCCAGCCGAGGAAGACTAGCTCCGCTCTCAACCTACGAGCAGTACTTC.

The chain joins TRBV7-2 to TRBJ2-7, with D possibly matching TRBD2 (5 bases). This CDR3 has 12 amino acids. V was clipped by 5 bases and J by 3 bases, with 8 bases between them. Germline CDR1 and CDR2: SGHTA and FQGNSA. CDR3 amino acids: CASSPRDYEQYF. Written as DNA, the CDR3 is TGTGCCAGCAGCCCCCGGGACTACGAGCAGTACTTC. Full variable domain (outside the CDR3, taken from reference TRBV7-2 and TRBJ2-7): GAGVSQSPSNKVTEKGKDVELRCDPISGHTALYWYRQSLGQGLEFLIYFQGNSAPDKSGLPSDRFSAERTGGSVSTLTIQRTQQEDSAVYLCASSPRDYEQYFGPGTRLTVT.

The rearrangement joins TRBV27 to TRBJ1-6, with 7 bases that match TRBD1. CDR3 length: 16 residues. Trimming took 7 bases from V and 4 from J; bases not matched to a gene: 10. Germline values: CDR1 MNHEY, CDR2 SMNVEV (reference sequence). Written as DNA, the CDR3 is TGTGCCAGCAAAACAGGGGAGTTGGGGTATAATTCACCCCTCCACTTT. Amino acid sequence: CASKTGELGYNSPLHF.

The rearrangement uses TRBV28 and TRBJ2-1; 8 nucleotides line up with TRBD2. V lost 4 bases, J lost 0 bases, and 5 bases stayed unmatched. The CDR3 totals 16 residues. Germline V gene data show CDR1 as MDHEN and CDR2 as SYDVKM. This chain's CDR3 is CASSSPGGNSYNEQFF. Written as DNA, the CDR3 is TGTGCCAGCAGTTCCCCGGGAGGGAACTCCTACAATGAGCAGTTCTTC.

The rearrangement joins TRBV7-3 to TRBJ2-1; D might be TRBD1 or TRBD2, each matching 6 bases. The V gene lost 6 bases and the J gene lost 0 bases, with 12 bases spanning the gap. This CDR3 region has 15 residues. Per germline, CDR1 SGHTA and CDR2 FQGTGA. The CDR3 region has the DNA TGTGCCAGCAGTCCCGGAGGGGGCTCCTACAATGAGCAGTTCTTC. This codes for CASSPGGGSYNEQFF.

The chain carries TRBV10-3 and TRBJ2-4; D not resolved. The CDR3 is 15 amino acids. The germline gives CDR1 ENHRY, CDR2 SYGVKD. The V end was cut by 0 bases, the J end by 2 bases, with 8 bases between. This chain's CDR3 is CAISESAATKNIQYF. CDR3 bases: TGTGCCATCAGTGAGTCTGCGGCGACCAAAAACATTCAGTACTTC.

The CDR3 loop reads CASSEDANYGYTF. The CDR3 DNA is TGTGCCAGCAGTGAGGACGCCAACTATGGCTACACCTTC. This sequence joins TRBV2 and TRBJ1-2; D not certain. Germline values: CDR1 SNHLY, CDR2 FYNNEI. V was shortened by 3 bases and J by 2 bases, with 7 bases between the two germline ends. This CDR3 is 13 amino acids long.